Here is one T cell receptor beta chain with its context. The antigen remains undetermined. Measured with immunoSEQ multiplex PCR; TCRdb has only the in-frame clones, and not every one. The sample includes about 15,000 clones, over 40% seen only once; the top ten take about 3.5%. The sample belongs to a study of Tregs in tolerant kidney transplant recipients. Findings of the study overall: Activated donor B cell expansion appeared to reveal the most relevant donor-specific TCRbeta repertoire. Antigen-driven expansion was suggested because donor-specific Tregs expanded more than all Tregs in tolerant patients.

Germline V gene sequence: CDR1 MNHNY, CDR2 SVGAGI (reference sequence). Trimming took 4 bases from V and 4 from J; bases not matched to a gene: 8. CDR3 length: 15 residues. Recipient PBMCs carried a CFSE label and met irradiated graft donor PBMCs for about six days before FACS sorting. The rearrangement links TRBV6-6 to TRBJ1-2; 8 bases line up with TRBD1. This specimen consisted of CD4+ T cells from blood cultured with allogeneic cells, obtained before the transplant. The origin of this receptor is a human patient who received a combined kidney and bone marrow transplant. In DNA, the CDR3 is TGTGCCAGCAGTTTCGGACAGGGATTGGGCTATGGCTACACCTTC. It yields the protein CASSFGQGLGYGYTF.